The 20 T cell receptor beta chains reported below all come from one sample, sequenced in a study of Ad26.COV2.S vaccination and SARS-CoV-2 variants. TCRdb keeps only in-frame clones here, not all; method: immunoSEQ multiplex PCR. The sample records 350,000 to 600,000 clones, 80% to 90% being singletons. The treatment here: 19 received Ad26.COV2.S at low or high dose, single or two shots; roughly 5 received placebo; per-sample allocation not given. Samples analyzed were those drawn on day 63 after the first vaccine or placebo injection. The sample here was peripheral blood, taken in a trial of Ad26.COV2.S vaccine versus placebo. The receptors were gathered from a person aged 18-60 years who received the Ad26.COV2.S COVID-19 vaccine or a placebo.

The J gene is TRBJ1-3, the V gene TRBV5-1; D not certain. Germline loops: CDR1 SGHRS, CDR2 YFSETQ. With 3 bases removed from V and 9 bases from J, the gap between germline ends came to 16 bases. CDR3 length: 14 amino acids. For the CDR3, the DNA is TGCGCCAGCAGCTCGGACTGGGAGGGTGCCACCATATATTTT. Protein: CASSSDWEGATIYF.

This clone occurred once. The chain uses TRBV15 and TRBJ2-7, with a possible D match to TRBD2 (5 bases). This CDR3 has 14 residues. Germline CDR1 LNHNV, CDR2 YYDKDF (reference sequence). The V and J ends lost 0 bases and 3 bases respectively, with 9 bases between them. The CDR3 coding sequence is TGTGCCACCAGCAGAGATGGAGGTAACTACGAGCAGTACTTC. Amino acid sequence: CATSRDGGNYEQYF.

The chain uses TRBV19 and TRBJ1-2; possibly TRBD1 for D (5 bases). The CDR3 runs 15 residues. Trimming shortened V by 3 bases and J by 6 bases, and 17 bases separated the two germline ends. In germline, CDR1 is LNHDA, CDR2 SQIVND (reference sequence). The CDR3 loop reads CASSIEVQGLDGYTF. CDR3 coding DNA: TGTGCCAGTAGTATTGAGGTCCAGGGTTTGGATGGCTACACCTTC.

This clone was seen just once. The chain has TRBV24-1 and TRBJ2-3; 11 positions match TRBD1. Per the germline V gene, CDR1 is KGHDR and CDR2 is SFDVKD. V was pared by 3 bases and J by 6 bases, with 7 bases of the junction left unmatched. This CDR3 comprises 16 residues. CDR3 sequence: CATSDADRGLSDTQYF. The CDR3 DNA sequence: TGTGCCACCAGTGATGCGGACAGGGGGCTCTCGGATACGCAGTATTTT.

This clone was counted a single time. This chain links TRBV18 with TRBJ1-2; D not resolved. The CDR3 runs 13 residues. The germline V and J ends were trimmed by 3 bases and 1 base, with 6 bases remaining between them. From germline, CDR1 is KGHSH and CDR2 LQKENI. The CDR3 nucleotides read TGTGCCAGCTCACCGGCGGGTAACTATGGCTACACCTTC. Translating gives CASSPAGNYGYTF.

The chain carries TRBV28 and TRBJ1-2; D is unclear. CDR1 MDHEN and CDR2 SYDVKM come from the germline V gene. The CDR3 is 15 amino acids. Trimming cost V 1 base and J 4 bases, with 13 bases left between them. CDR3 loop: CASSLFERAGYGYTF. CDR3 coding DNA: TGTGCCAGCAGTTTATTTGAGAGGGCTGGCTATGGCTACACCTTC.

The chain carries TRBV5-4 and TRBJ2-7; possibly TRBD1 for D (6 bases). CDR1 is SGHNT and CDR2 is YYREEE in the germline V gene (reference sequence). The CDR3 sequence is 16 residues long. V was pared by 3 bases and J by 0 bases, with 16 bases between. The CDR3 reads CASSSTGRNYSYEQYF. The CDR3 DNA reads as TGTGCCAGCAGCTCAACAGGGCGAAACTACTCCTACGAGCAGTACTTC.

This clone was seen only once. The chain is built from TRBV5-4 and TRBJ2-7; 8 bases agree with TRBD1. V lost 4 bases and J lost 5; bases outside the gene matches: 8. Per germline, CDR1 SGHNT and CDR2 YYREEE (reference sequence). The CDR3 sequence is 14 residues long. The CDR3 is CASSEDRVVHEQYF. Written as DNA, the CDR3 is TGTGCCAGCAGCGAGGACAGGGTAGTCCACGAGCAGTACTTC. The entire variable domain, with the rest obtained from reference TRBV5-4 and TRBJ2-7, is as follows: ETGVTQSPTHLIKTRGQQVTLRCSSQSGHNTVSWYQQALGQGPQFIFQYYREEENGRGNFPPRFSGLQFPNYSSELNVNALELDDSALYLCASSEDRVVHEQYFGPGTRLTVT.

V and J are TRBV2 and TRBJ2-2; TRBD2 agrees at 7 bases. J lost 6 bases, V lost 6 bases, and 16 bases had no gene match. CDR1 is SNHLY, CDR2 FYNNEI, per germline. The CDR3 runs to 17 residues. The CDR3 coding sequence is TGTGCCAGCAGGAGAACCTCGGGGGGTCGTCAGTCCGGGGAGCTGTTTTTT. This gives the protein CASRRTSGGRQSGELFF.

This rearrangement joins TRBV7-2 to TRBJ2-7, with D possibly being TRBD2 (5 bases). Trimming cost V 2 bases and J 7 bases, with 6 bases left between them. The germline V gene has CDR1 SGHTA and CDR2 FQGNSA. This CDR3 contains 11 residues. The CDR3 DNA reads as TGTGCCAGCAGCTTAACGGGGGAGCAGTACTTC. Amino acids: CASSLTGEQYF.

As concerns this clone: The germline gene is not matched at one end of the junction; a read error may be the cause. The rearrangement links TRBV28 to TRBJ2-7; D unclear. The CDR3 length is 11 residues. Germline CDR1 MDHEN, CDR2 SYDVKM. CDR3 coding DNA: TGTGCCACCAGTGGGGTTTACGAGCAGTACTTC. Translated: CATSGVYEQYF. Looking up the rest from reference TRBV28 and TRBJ2-7 gives the full variable domain: DVKVTQSSRYLVKRTGEKVFLECVQDMDHENMFWYRQDPGLGLRLIYFSYDVKMKEKGDIPEGYSVSREKKERFSLILESASTNQTSMYLCATSGVYEQYFGPGTRLTVT.

This rearrangement joins TRBV28 to TRBJ2-6, with 9 nucleotides matching TRBD1. The CDR3 runs 19 residues. V lost 3 bases to trimming and J lost 1 base; unmatched junction nucleotides: 10. Germline V gene lookup returns CDR1 MDHEN and CDR2 SYDVKM. As DNA, the CDR3 is TGTGCCAGCAGTTTGAGGTTCAGGACAGGGGCGTCTGGGGCCAACGTCCTGACTTTC. This translates into CASSLRFRTGASGANVLTF.

The chain uses TRBV20-1 and TRBJ2-1; TRBD1 matches 8 bases. This CDR3 spans 15 amino acids. CDR1 is DFQATT and CDR2 is SNEGSKA in the germline V gene (reference sequence). The V segment lost 3 bases and the J segment 6 bases; nucleotides outside the gene matches: 10. CDR3 residues: CSASKTGARLNEQFF. The CDR3 DNA is TGCAGTGCTAGTAAGACAGGGGCGAGACTCAATGAGCAGTTCTTC.

The CDR3 DNA reads TGTGCCAGCAGTGGATCTGGAGCGGGAGAGCGACATACGCAGTATTTT. It translates to CASSGSGAGERHTQYF. The chain joins TRBV27 to TRBJ2-3; 8 bases are shared with TRBD2. V lost 5 bases and J lost 7; bases outside the gene matches: 14. Germline values: CDR1 MNHEY, CDR2 SMNVEV (reference sequence). The CDR3 spans 16 residues.

The CDR3 loop reads CAWSAPYEQYF. In DNA, the CDR3 is TGTGCCTGGAGTGCACCCTACGAGCAGTACTTC. The chain uses TRBV30 and TRBJ2-7; D is unclear. Trimming left V 1 base short and J 2 bases short, with 3 bases between. Looked up from germline, CDR1 is GTSNPN and CDR2 is SVGIG (reference sequence). CDR3 length: 11 residues.

This clone was picked up one time. The J gene is TRBJ1-2, the V gene TRBV23-1; D is undetermined. TRBV23-1 falls under the ORF class, with uncertain function. V was trimmed by 0 bases and J by 4 bases, leaving 12 bases between them. The CDR3 length is 15 residues. The CDR3 reads CASSQSGISTYGYTF. CDR3 nucleotides: TGCGCCAGCAGTCAATCAGGCATCTCTACCTATGGCTACACCTTC.

This clone has a single count. This chain links TRBV28 with TRBJ2-7; tentatively, D is TRBD1 or TRBD2 (6 bases each). The germline V and J ends were trimmed by 3 bases and 9 bases, with 12 bases remaining between them. CDR1 and CDR2 from the germline V gene are MDHEN and SYDVKM. CDR3 length: 12 amino acids. CDR3 protein: CASSLEGGGQYF. The CDR3 DNA is TGTGCCAGCAGTTTGGAGGGGGGTGGGCAGTACTTC.

The chain's CDR3 is CASSESNYEQYF. As DNA, the CDR3 is TGTGCCAGTAGTGAGTCGAATTACGAGCAGTACTTC. The rearrangement links TRBV19 to TRBJ2-7; D remains unclear. From germline, CDR1 is LNHDA and CDR2 SQIVND (reference sequence). Trimming left V 5 bases short and J 4 bases short, with 9 bases between. The CDR3 spans 12 residues.

The chain links TRBV5-1 to TRBJ2-3; maybe TRBD1 (6 bases). This CDR3 is 13 amino acids long. V was trimmed by 7 bases and J by 3 bases, leaving 12 bases between them. Germline V gives CDR1 SGHRS, CDR2 YFSETQ. The CDR3 region is CASGQGSTDTQYF. CDR3 bases: TGCGCCAGCGGTCAGGGGTCTACAGATACGCAGTATTTT.

J is TRBJ1-4 and V is TRBV29-1; no clear D. Trimming took 4 bases from V and 1 from J, leaving 10 bases between them. CDR1 is SQVTM and CDR2 is ANQGSEA in the germline V gene. The length of the CDR3 is 14 residues. CDR3 residues: CSVGHGRTNEKLFF. CDR3 nucleotides: TGCAGCGTTGGCCACGGGCGAACTAATGAAAAACTGTTTTTT. The full variable domain, rest sourced from reference TRBV29-1 and TRBJ1-4, is SAVISQKPSRDICQRGTSLTIQCQVDSQVTMMFWYRQQPGQSLTLIATANQGSEATYESGFVIDKFPISRPNLTFSTLTVSNMSPEDSSIYLCSVGHGRTNEKLFFGSGTQLSVL.